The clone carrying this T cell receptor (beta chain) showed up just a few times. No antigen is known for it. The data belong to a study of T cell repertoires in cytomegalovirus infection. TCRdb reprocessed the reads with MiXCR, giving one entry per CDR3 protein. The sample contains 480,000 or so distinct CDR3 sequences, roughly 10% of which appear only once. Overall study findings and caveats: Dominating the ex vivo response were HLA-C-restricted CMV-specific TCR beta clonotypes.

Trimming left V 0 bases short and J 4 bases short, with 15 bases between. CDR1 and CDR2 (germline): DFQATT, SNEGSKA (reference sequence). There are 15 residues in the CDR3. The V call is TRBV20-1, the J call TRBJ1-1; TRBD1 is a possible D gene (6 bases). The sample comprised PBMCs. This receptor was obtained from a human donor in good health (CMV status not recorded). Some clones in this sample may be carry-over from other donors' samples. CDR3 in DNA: TGCAGTGCTAGAGACCCAGGGGCCGAGGGCACTGAAGCTTTCTTT. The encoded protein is CSARDPGAEGTEAFF.